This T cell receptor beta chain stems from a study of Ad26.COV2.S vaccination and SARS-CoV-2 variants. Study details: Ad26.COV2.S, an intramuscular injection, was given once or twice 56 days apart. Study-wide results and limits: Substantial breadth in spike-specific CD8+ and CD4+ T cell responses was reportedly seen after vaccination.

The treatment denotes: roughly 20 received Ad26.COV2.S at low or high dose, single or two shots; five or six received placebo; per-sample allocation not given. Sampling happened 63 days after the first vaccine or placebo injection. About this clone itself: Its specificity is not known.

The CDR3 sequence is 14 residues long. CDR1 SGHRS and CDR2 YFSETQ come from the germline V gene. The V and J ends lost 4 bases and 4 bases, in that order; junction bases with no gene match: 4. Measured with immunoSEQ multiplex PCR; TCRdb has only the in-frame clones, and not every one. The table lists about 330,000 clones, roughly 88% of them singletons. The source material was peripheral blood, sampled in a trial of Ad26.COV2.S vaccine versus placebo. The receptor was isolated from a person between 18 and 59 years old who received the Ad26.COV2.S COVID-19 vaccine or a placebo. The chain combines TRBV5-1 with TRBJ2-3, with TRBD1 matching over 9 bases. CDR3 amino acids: CASSITGGADTQYF. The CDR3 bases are TGCGCCAGCAGCATAACAGGGGGCGCAGATACGCAGTATTTT.